These 14 T cell receptor beta chains originate from one sample sequenced in a study of blood T cell repertoires in COVID-19 (TCRdb year 2020). The library was generated by the immunoSEQ multiplex PCR assay. TCRdb carries this immuneACCESS record with in-frame sequences only. Its versions omit some clonotypes, under half of them owing to an unresolved V gene in the studies checked, with the rest unexplained. The sample contains over 150,000 clones, about 86% of them found a single time. The top ten hold 25% to 35% of the sample. The sample taken for sequencing was peripheral blood. These receptors were obtained from an older woman with acute or convalescent COVID-19.

The V gene is TRBV12-3 or TRBV12-4, the J gene TRBJ1-1, with a possible D match to TRBD1 (6 bases). The CDR3 extends over 11 amino acids. Between the trimmed V and J ends, which lost 8 bases and 5 bases, there was a span of 9 bases. The CDR3 region is CASSRGTEAFF. CDR3 DNA sequence: TGTGCCAGCTCCAGGGGAACTGAAGCTTTCTTT.

In this sample, this clone turned up once. J is TRBJ1-1 and V is TRBV19; no reliable D call. Trimming cost V 7 bases and J 1 base, with 10 bases left between them. Germline V lookup: CDR1 LNHDA, CDR2 SQIVND (reference sequence). This CDR3 contains 13 residues. The CDR3 DNA is TGTGCCAGTAACGGAGGGTCGAACACTGAAGCTTTCTTT. Its translation is CASNGGSNTEAFF.

The rearrangement links TRBV6-5 to TRBJ2-3; 8 positions agree with TRBD2. CDR1 and CDR2 from the germline V gene are MNHEY and SVGAGI. The CDR3 totals 14 residues. V dropped 6 bases and J dropped 0; count of bases not matched to a gene: 2. The CDR3 region has the DNA TGTGCCAGCAGCACTAGCGGCAGCACAGATACGCAGTATTTT. Its translation: CASSTSGSTDTQYF.

This sequence joins TRBV27 and TRBJ2-1; the match to TRBD2 covers 11 bases. There are 16 residues in the CDR3. V gave up 3 bases and J gave up 8 bases; unmatched junction bases: 9. Germline V gene data show CDR1 as MNHEY and CDR2 as SMNVEV (reference sequence). Here the CDR3 DNA reads TGTGCCAGCAGTTTCTTCCTCGGGACTAGCGGAGATGAGCAGTTCTTC. Its translation: CASSFFLGTSGDEQFF.

The J gene is TRBJ1-4, the V gene TRBV5-1; D gene unclear. The V and J ends lost 0 bases and 4 bases respectively, with 7 bases between them. This CDR3 comprises 14 residues. Germline-derived CDR1 and CDR2 are SGHRS and YFSETQ. CDR3 bases: TGCGCCAGCAGCTTGGAACACTATAATGAAAAACTGTTTTTT. Translation: CASSLEHYNEKLFF.

This chain links TRBV7-8 with TRBJ1-5; the D is unclear. Trimming removed 5 bases at V and 5 bases at J, with 13 bases between. The CDR3 has 14 residues. The germline gives CDR1 SGHVS, CDR2 FQNEAQ. The CDR3 here is CASSPTGRDQPQHF. The CDR3 DNA reads as TGTGCCAGCAGCCCAACCGGGAGGGATCAGCCCCAGCATTTT. The whole variable domain, remainder taken from reference TRBV7-8 and TRBJ1-5, is GAGVSQSPRYKVAKRGQDVALRCDPISGHVSLFWYQQALGQGPEFLTYFQNEAQLDKSGLPSDRFFAERPEGSVSTLKIQRTQQEDSAVYLCASSPTGRDQPQHFGDGTRLSIL.

V and J are TRBV30 and TRBJ1-2; TRBD1 is a possible D gene (6 bases). Looked up from germline, CDR1 is GTSNPN and CDR2 is SVGIG (reference sequence). CDR3 length: 14 residues. V was trimmed by 3 bases and J by 2 bases, leaving 13 bases between them. The CDR3 loop is CAWRPMDRNYGYTF. The CDR3 nucleotides read TGTGCCTGGAGACCCATGGACAGAAACTATGGCTACACCTTC.

The chain links TRBV6-5 to TRBJ2-3; D gene ambiguous. Germline loops: CDR1 MNHEY, CDR2 SVGAGI. Trimming pared 7 bases from V and 0 bases from J, leaving 8 bases between. The CDR3 runs to 13 residues. Here the CDR3 DNA reads TGTGCCAGCACGGTAACTAGCACAGATACGCAGTATTTT. Translation gives CASTVTSTDTQYF.

The rearrangement joins TRBV7-9 to TRBJ2-5, with 8 bases matching TRBD1. CDR3 length: 14 amino acids. Looked up from germline, CDR1 is SEHNR and CDR2 is FQNEAQ (reference sequence). Trimming at V came to 7 bases and at J to 6 bases, leaving 10 bases not matched to a gene. The CDR3 is CASNSLDRVQTQYF. DNA of the CDR3: TGTGCCAGCAATTCTTTGGACAGGGTACAGACCCAGTACTTC.

The chain links TRBV18 to TRBJ1-4, with 8 nucleotides matching TRBD1. Trimming removed 1 base from V and 7 bases from J; junction bases left unmatched: 2. The CDR3 extends over 14 amino acids. Germline CDR1 is KGHSH and CDR2 is LQKENI. The CDR3 DNA is TGTGCCAGCTCACCACGAGACAGGGGTGAAAAACTGTTTTTT. Translation: CASSPRDRGEKLFF.

The CDR3 nucleotides are TGTGCCAGCAGTCCACAGCGGAACTATGGCTACACCTTC. It encodes CASSPQRNYGYTF. The chain uses TRBV12-3 or TRBV12-4 and TRBJ1-2; D is undetermined. CDR3 length: 13 residues. V was trimmed by 5 bases and J by 2 bases, leaving 9 bases between them.

V is TRBV4-1 and J is TRBJ1-6; D gene uncertain. V was trimmed by 1 base and J by 10 bases, leaving 14 bases between them. The CDR3 is 15 residues long. The germline CDR1 and CDR2 sequences are MGHRA and YSYEKL. CDR3 in amino acids: CASSQGSLVGSPLHF. Here the CDR3 DNA reads TGCGCCAGCAGCCAAGGGTCCCTAGTAGGATCACCCCTCCACTTT.

This clone was seen just once. This sequence joins TRBV12-3 or TRBV12-4 and TRBJ1-2; 8 bases are shared with TRBD1. V was clipped by 4 bases and J by 6 bases; unmatched bases: 4. The CDR3 runs 13 residues. The CDR3 nucleotides read TGTGCCAGCAGTTCAGCGGACAGGGATGGCTACACCTTC. Its translation is CASSSADRDGYTF.

V and J are TRBV29-1 and TRBJ1-2; maybe TRBD1 (5 bases). The germline V gene has CDR1 SQVTM and CDR2 ANQGSEA. The CDR3 is 13 residues long. V was shortened by 1 base and J by 7 bases, with 13 bases between the two germline ends. CDR3 coding DNA: TGCAGCGTTGAAGGACAGCCTGACCTTGGCTACACCTTC. Protein: CSVEGQPDLGYTF.